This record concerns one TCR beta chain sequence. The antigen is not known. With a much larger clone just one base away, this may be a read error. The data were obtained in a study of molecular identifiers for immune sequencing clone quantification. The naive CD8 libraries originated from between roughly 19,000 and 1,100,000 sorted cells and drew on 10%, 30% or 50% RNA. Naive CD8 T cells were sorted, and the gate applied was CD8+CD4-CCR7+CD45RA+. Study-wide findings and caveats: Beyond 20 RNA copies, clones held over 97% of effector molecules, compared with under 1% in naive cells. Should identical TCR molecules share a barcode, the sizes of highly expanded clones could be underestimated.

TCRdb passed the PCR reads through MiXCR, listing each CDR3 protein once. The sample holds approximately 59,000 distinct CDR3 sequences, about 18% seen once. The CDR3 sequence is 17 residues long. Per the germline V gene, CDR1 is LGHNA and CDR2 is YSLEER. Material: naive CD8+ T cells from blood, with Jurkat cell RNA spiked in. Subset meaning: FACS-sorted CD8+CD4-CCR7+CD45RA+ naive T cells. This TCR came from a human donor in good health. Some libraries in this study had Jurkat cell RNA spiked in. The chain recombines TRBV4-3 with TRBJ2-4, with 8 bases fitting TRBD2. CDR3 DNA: TGCGCCGGCAGCCAACCTCCGGCGGGGGGTCTCAAAAACATTCAGTACTTC. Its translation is CAGSQPPAGGLKNIQYF.